The rows below give T cell receptor beta chains drawn from one sample of a study of molecular identifiers for immune sequencing clone quantification. TCRdb fed the PCR reads into MiXCR, producing one record per CDR3 protein. The repertoire includes 90,000 to 120,000 distinct CDR3 sequences, over 30% of them detected once, and around 3.9% sits in the top ten. The sequencing sample was made of naive CD8+ T cells from blood, with Jurkat cell RNA spiked in. These receptor sequences come from a human donor in good health. Some libraries in this study had Jurkat cell RNA spiked in. Both conserved end residues are part of each CDR3. The D gene is left open where the match is weak. Not every row has a clone size; where given, it reads once, few, many or a size class.

V gene	D gene	J gene	clone size	CDR3 DNA	CDR3 protein
TRBV7-9	TRBD1	TRBJ2-6	-	TGTGCCAGCAGCCATTACAGACAGGGAGTCCTGACTGGGGCCAACGTCCTGACTTTC	CASSHYRQGVLTGANVLTF
TRBV27	-	TRBJ1-5	-	TGTGCCAGCAGTTTATCGTGGGGAGGGGCTCAGCCCCAGCATTTT	CASSLSWGGAQPQHF
TRBV11-3	-	TRBJ2-2	-	TGTGCCAGCAGCTTGCATAGTCAGATCACCGGGGAGCTGTTTTTT	CASSLHSQITGELFF
TRBV27	TRBD1	TRBJ1-1	-	TGTGCCAGCAGAGTGACAGGGTCGAGGACTGAAGCTTTCTTT	CASRVTGSRTEAFF
TRBV28	TRBD1	TRBJ2-2	-	TGTGCCAGCAGTTCCTGGAGACAGGGGGCTAACGGGGAGCTGTTTTTT	CASSSWRQGANGELFF
TRBV28	-	TRBJ2-7	many	TGTGCCAGCAGCCCTAGATACGAGCAGTACTTC	CASSPRYEQYF
TRBV3-1	TRBD1	TRBJ2-5	few	TGTGCCAGCAGCCGAGATGCAGGGGGCGCGAGGGTAGGAGAGACCCAGTACTTC	CASSRDAGGARVGETQYF
TRBV28	TRBD2	TRBJ2-3	many	TGTGCCAGCAGCCCCGGACTAGCGGGAGTCCTAGGATCCACAGATACGCAGTATTTT	CASSPGLAGVLGSTDTQYF
TRBV9	-	TRBJ1-1	-	TGTGCCAGCAGAGGGGATGGTACTGAAGCTTTCTTT	CASRGDGTEAFF
TRBV12-3/TRBV12-4	-	TRBJ2-3	-	TGTGCCAGCAGTCCACCCCGGGTAGCCCGACTTCCAGATACGCAGTATTTT	CASSPPRVARLPDTQYF
TRBV28	TRBD1	TRBJ1-5	many	TGTGCCAGCAGCTGGGGATTCGACAGGGGAAGTTATCAGCCCCAGCATTTT	CASSWGFDRGSYQPQHF
TRBV5-4	-	TRBJ2-7	many	TGTGCCAGCAGCAGCTTGGATTCTCGTATCAGCTCCTACGAGCAGTACTTC	CASSSLDSRISSYEQYF
TRBV7-9	-	TRBJ2-7	many	TGTGCCAGCAGCTTAGCTAGGCCCGAGCAGTACTTC	CASSLARPEQYF
TRBV12-3/TRBV12-4	-	TRBJ2-1	few	TGTGCCACCTACCGGGGCTCCTACAATGAGCAGTTCTTC	CATYRGSYNEQFF
TRBV29-1	TRBD2	TRBJ2-5	few	TGCAGCGTAGCGGGAGGGCGGGTCCAAGAGACCCAGTACTTC	CSVAGGRVQETQYF
TRBV12-3/TRBV12-4	-	TRBJ2-1	-	TGTGCCAGCAGTCGGGGTGCCGGGACGGAGGACAATGAGCAGTTCTTC	CASSRGAGTEDNEQFF
TRBV14	-	TRBJ2-1	-	TGTGCCGGCAGCTTGGACTTCGGCGGCTATGAGCAGTTCTTC	CAGSLDFGGYEQFF